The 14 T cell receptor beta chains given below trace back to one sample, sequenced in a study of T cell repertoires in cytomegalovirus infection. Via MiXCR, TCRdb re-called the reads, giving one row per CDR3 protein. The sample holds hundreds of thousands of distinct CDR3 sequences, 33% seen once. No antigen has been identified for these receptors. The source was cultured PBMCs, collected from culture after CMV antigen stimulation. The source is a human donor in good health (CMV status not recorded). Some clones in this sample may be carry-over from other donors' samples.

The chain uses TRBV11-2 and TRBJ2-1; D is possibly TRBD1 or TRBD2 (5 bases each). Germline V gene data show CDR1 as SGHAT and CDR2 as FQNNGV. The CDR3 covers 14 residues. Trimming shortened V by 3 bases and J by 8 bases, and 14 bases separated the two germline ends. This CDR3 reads CASSLGHSRDEQFF. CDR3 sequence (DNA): TGTGCCAGCAGCTTGGGGCACTCGCGGGATGAGCAGTTCTTC.

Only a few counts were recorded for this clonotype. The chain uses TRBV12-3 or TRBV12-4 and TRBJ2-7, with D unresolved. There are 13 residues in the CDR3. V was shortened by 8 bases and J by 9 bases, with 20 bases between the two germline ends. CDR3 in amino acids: CASQKAPQTRQYF. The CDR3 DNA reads TGTGCCAGCCAAAAGGCCCCACAGACGCGGCAGTACTTC.

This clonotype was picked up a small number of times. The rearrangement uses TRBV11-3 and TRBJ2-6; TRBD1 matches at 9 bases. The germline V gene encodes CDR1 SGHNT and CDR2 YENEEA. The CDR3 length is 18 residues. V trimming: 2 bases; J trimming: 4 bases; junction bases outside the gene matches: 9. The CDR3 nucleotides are TGTGCCAGCAGCTTAAGCCCGGGACAGGGAGCCGGGGCCAACGTCCTGACTTTC. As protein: CASSLSPGQGAGANVLTF. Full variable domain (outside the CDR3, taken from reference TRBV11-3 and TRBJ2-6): EAGVVQSPRYKIIEKKQPVAFWCNPISGHNTLYWYLQNLGQGPELLIRYENEEAVDDSQLPKDRFSAERLKGVDSTLKIQPAELGDSAVYLCASSLSPGQGAGANVLTFGAGSRLTVL.

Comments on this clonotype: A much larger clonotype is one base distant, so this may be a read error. CDR3 region: CASSLNGGALQTQYF. CDR3 sequence (DNA): TGTGCCAGCAGCTTGAACGGGGGGGCCCTACAGACCCAGTACTTC. The genes are TRBV7-2 and TRBJ2-5; 8 bases match TRBD2. The J segment lost 6 bases and the V segment lost 3 bases, leaving 9 bases of the junction unmatched. This CDR3 is 15 amino acids long. Germline CDR1 reads SGHTA; CDR2 reads FQGNSA.

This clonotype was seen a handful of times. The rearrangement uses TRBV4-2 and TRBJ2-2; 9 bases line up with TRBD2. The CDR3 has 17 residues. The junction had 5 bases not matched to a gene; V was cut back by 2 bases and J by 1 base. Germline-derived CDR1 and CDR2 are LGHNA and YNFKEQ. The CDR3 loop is CASSQILSGGNTGELFF. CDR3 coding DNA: TGTGCCAGCAGCCAAATTCTTAGCGGGGGGAACACCGGGGAGCTGTTTTTT.

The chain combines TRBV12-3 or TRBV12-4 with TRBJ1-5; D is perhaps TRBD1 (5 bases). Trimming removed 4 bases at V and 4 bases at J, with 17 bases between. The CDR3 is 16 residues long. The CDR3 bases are TGTGCCAGCAGTTCCTCTACCCAGGGTTATAATCAGCCCCAGCATTTT. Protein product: CASSSSTQGYNQPQHF.

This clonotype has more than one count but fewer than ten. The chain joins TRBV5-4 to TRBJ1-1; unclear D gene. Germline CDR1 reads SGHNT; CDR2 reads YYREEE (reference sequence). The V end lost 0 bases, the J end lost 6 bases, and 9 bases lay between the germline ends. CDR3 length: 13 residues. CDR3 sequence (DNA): TGTGCCAGCAGCTTGGTCGGGGTCCCTGAAGCTTTCTTT. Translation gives CASSLVGVPEAFF.

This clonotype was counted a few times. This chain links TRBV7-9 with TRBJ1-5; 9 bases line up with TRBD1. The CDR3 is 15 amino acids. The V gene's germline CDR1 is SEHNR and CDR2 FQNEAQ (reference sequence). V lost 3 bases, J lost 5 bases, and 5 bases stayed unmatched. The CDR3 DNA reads TGTGCCAGCAGCTTGGGACAGGGTATATATCAGCCCCAGCATTTT. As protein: CASSLGQGIYQPQHF. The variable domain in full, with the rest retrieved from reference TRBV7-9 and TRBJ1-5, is DTGVSQNPRHKITKRGQNVTFRCDPISEHNRLYWYRQTLGQGPEFLTYFQNEAQLEKSRLLSDRFSAERPKGSFSTLEIQRTEQGDSAMYLCASSLGQGIYQPQHFGDGTRLSIL.

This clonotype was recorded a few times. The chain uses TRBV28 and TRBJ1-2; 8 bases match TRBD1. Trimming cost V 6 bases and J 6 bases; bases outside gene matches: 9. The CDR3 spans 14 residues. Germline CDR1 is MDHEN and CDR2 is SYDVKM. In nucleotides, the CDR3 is TGTGCCAGCAGCTCAGGGGGCGCTTGGCATGGCTACACCTTC. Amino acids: CASSSGGAWHGYTF.

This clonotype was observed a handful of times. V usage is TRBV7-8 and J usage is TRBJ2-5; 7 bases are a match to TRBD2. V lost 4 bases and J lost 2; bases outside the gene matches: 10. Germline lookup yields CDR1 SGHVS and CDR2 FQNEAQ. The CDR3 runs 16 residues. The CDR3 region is CASSWDYGVMQETQYF. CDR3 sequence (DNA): TGTGCCAGCAGCTGGGACTATGGAGTAATGCAAGAGACCCAGTACTTC.

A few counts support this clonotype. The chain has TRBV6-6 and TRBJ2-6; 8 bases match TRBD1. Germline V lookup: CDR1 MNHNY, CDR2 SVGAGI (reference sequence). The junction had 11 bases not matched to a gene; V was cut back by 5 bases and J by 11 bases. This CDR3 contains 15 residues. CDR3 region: CASSTTGGDSYVLTF. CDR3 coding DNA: TGTGCCAGCAGTACTACAGGGGGAGACTCCTACGTCCTGACTTTC.

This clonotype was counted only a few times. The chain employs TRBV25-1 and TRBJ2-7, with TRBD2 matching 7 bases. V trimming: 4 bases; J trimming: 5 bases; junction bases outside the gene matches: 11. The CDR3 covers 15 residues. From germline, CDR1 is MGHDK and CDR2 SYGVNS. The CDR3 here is CASSAPLGGGNEQYF. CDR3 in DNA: TGTGCCAGCAGTGCCCCCCTGGGCGGGGGTAACGAGCAGTACTTC.

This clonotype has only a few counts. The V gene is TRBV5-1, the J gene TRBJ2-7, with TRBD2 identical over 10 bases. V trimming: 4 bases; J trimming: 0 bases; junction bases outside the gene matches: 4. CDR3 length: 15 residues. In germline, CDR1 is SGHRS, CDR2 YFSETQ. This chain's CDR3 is CASSHSGGLSYEQYF. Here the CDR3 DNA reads TGCGCCAGCAGCCATAGCGGGGGGCTCTCCTACGAGCAGTACTTC.

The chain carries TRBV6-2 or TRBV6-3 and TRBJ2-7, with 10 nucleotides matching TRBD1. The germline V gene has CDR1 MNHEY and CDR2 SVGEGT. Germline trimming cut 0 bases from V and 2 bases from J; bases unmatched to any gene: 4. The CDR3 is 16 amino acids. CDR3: CASSYSSGQGTYEQYF. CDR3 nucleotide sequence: TGTGCCAGCAGTTACTCGTCGGGACAGGGGACCTACGAGCAGTACTTC.